The present T cell receptor (beta chain) was sequenced within a study of neurological immune-mediated disorders. General study points: Patients with HTLV-1-associated myelopathy showed the most TCR clonal expansion. Those with multiple sclerosis showed the least, falling below healthy controls.

Synthesis of cDNA was accomplished via 5'RACE employing 10-nucleotide random UMIs. Each CDR3 protein gets one entry after TCRdb re-called the 5' RACE reads with MiXCR. The top ten hold approximately 4.2% of the sample, which has under 45,000 distinct CDR3 sequences, about 22% seen once. CDR1 and CDR2 from the germline V gene are SGHNT and YYREEE (reference sequence). J lost 3 bases, V lost 4 bases, and 10 bases had no gene match. The CDR3 is made up of 16 amino acids. This clonotype came up many times. Antigen: not known. Time point specified: technical triplicate 3. Source material was 2 million unsorted PBMCs, stored at -80 °C in RNAlater.

This TCR came from a man in his sixties with HTLV-1-associated myelopathy (HAM/TSP). The source material was PBMCs. The V gene is TRBV5-4, the J gene TRBJ2-1; 7 bases are shared with TRBD1. The CDR3 region has the DNA TGTGCCAGCAGCCGTGGAACGGGACAGCGCTACAATGAGCAGTTCTTC. Protein: CASSRGTGQRYNEQFF.